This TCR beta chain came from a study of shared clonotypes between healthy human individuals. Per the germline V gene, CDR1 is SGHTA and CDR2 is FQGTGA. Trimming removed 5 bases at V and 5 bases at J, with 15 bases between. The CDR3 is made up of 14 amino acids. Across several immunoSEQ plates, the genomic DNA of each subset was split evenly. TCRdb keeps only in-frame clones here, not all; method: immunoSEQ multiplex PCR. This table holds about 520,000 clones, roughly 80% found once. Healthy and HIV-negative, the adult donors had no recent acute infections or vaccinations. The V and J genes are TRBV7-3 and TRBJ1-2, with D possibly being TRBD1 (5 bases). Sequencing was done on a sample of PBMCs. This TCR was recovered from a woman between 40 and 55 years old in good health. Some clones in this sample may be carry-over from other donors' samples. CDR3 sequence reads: CASSAGAGVYGYTF. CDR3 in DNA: TGTGCCAGCAGCGCTGGGGCAGGAGTATATGGCTACACCTTC.